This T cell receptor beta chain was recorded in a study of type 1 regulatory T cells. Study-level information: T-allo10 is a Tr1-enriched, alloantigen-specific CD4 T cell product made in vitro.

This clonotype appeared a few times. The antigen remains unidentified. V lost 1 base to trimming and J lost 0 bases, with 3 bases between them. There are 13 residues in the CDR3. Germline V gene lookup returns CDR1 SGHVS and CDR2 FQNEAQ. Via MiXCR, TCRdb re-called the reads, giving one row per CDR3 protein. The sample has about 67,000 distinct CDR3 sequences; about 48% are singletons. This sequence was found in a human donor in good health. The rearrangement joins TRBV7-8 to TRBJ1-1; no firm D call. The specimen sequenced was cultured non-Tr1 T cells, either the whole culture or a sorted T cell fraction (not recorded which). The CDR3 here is CASSLVVNTEAFF. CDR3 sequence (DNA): TGTGCCAGCAGCTTAGTAGTGAACACTGAAGCTTTCTTT.